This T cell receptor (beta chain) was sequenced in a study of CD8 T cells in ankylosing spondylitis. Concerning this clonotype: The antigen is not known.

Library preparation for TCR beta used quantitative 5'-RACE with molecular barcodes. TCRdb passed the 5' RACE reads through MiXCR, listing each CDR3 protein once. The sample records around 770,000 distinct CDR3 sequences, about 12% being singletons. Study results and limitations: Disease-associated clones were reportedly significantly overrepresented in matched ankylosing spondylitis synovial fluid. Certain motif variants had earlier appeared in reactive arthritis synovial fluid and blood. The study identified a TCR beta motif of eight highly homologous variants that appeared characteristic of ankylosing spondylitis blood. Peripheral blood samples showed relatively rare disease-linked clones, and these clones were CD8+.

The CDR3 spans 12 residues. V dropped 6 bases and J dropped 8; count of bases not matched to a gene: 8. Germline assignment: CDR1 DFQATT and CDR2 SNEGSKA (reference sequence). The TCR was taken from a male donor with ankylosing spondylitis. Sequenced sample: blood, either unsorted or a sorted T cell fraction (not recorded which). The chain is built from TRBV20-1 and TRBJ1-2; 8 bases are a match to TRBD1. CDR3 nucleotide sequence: TGCAGTGCCGGACAGGGAAGGAACGGCTACACCTTC. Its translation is CSAGQGRNGYTF.